Sequencing of this T cell receptor beta chain was carried out in a study of blood T cell repertoires in COVID-19. Sequencing used immunoSEQ multiplex PCR; TCRdb keeps in-frame clones, though not all of them. The sample lists fewer than 150,000 clones, about 90% occurring once. Looked up from germline, CDR1 is SGHRS and CDR2 is YFSETQ. This CDR3 has 15 amino acids. Trimming pared 0 bases from V and 3 bases from J, leaving 12 bases between. The chain joins TRBV5-1 to TRBJ1-1, with no clear D. Material for sequencing was peripheral blood. The receptor was isolated from a woman of 80 years or more with acute or convalescent COVID-19. The chain's CDR3 is CASSLEVGVDTEAFF. The CDR3 DNA reads as TGCGCCAGCAGCTTGGAAGTCGGGGTGGACACTGAAGCTTTCTTT.